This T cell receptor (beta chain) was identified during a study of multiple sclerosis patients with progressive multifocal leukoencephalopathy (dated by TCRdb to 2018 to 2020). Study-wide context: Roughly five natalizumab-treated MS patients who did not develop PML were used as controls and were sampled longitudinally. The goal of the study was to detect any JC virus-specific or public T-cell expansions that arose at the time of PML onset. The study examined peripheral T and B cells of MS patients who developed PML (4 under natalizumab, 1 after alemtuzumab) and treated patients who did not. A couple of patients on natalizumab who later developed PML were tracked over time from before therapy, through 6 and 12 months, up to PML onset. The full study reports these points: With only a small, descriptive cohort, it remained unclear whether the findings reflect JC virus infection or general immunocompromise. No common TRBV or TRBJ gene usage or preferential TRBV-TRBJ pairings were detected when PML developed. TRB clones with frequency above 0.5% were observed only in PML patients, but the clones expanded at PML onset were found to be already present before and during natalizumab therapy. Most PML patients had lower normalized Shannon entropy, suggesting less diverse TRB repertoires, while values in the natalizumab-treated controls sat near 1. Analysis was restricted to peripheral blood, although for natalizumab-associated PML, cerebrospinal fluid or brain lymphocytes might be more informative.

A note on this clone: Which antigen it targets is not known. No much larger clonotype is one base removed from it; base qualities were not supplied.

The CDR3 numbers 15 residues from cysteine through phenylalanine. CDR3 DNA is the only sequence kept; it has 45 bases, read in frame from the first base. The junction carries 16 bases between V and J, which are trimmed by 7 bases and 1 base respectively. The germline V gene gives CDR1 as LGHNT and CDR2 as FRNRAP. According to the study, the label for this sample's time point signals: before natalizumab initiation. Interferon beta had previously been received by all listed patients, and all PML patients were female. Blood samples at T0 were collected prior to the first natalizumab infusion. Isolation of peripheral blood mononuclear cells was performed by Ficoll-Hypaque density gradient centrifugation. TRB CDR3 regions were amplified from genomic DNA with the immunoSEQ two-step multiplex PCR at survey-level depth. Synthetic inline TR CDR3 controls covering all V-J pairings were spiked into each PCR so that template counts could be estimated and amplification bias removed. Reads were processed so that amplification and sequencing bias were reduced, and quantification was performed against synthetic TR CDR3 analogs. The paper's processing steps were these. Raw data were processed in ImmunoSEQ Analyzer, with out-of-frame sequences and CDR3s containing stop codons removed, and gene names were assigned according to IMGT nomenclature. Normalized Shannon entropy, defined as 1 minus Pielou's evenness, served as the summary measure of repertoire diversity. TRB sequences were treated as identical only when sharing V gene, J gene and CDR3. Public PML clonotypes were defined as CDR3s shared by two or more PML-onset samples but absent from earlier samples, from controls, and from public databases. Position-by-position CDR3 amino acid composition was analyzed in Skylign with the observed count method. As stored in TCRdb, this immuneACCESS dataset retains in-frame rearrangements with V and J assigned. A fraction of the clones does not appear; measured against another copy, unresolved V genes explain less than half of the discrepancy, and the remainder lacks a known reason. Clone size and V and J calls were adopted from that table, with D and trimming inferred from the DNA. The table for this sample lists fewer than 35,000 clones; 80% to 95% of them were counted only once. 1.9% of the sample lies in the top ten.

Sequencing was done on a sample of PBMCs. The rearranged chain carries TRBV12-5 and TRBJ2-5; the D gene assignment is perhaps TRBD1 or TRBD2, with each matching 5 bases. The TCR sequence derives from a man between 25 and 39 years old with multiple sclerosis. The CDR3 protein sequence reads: CASALRDGIQETQYF. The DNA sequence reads TGTGCTAGTGCCCTCCGGGACGGGATCCAAGAGACCCAGTACTTC.